The clone carrying this T cell receptor beta chain was seen a single time. The sample comes from a study of blood T cell repertoires in COVID-19. The J segment lost 4 bases and the V segment lost 3 bases, leaving 8 bases of the junction unmatched. Germline V gene lookup returns CDR1 LGHNA and CDR2 YSLEER. The CDR3 covers 15 residues. The data were produced by immunoSEQ multiplex PCR, yet TCRdb's version contains in-frame clones alone and is incomplete. The sample lists 75,000 to 90,000 clones; around 80% were seen once. The source is a man aged 60-69 years with COVID-19, enrolled during active disease. Sequencing was done on a sample of peripheral blood. The V call is TRBV4-3, the J call TRBJ2-7, with 8 bases that match TRBD1. CDR3 amino acids: CASSHDWGQDYEQYF. CDR3 nucleotides: TGCGCCAGCAGCCACGACTGGGGACAGGATTACGAGCAGTACTTC.